Each of the 26 T cell receptor beta chains below was sequenced from the same sample in a study of shared clonotypes between healthy human individuals. TCRdb's copy holds only in-frame clones and misses some; the assay was immunoSEQ multiplex PCR. The sample records roughly 2.6 million clones, approximately 94% being singletons. Source material: naive CD4+ T cells sorted from blood. The subset here: CD45RA+ positively selected. All receptors come from a man aged 18-30 years in good health.

This chain uses TRBV7-2 with TRBJ2-1; no definite D call. Trimming pared 5 bases from V and 10 bases from J, leaving 12 bases between. Germline CDR1 is SGHTA and CDR2 is FQGNSA. The CDR3 has 12 residues. As DNA, the CDR3 is TGTGCCAGCAGCCACGACCGGTGGGAGCAGTTCTTC. This codes for CASSHDRWEQFF.

The chain combines TRBV6-5 with TRBJ2-7, with 9 bases matching TRBD1. Germline trimming cut 6 bases from V and 7 bases from J; bases unmatched to any gene: 10. Germline V gene lookup returns CDR1 MNHEY and CDR2 SVGAGI. The CDR3 runs 14 residues. The CDR3 protein is CASSLGTGLAEQYF. DNA for the CDR3: TGTGCCAGCAGCTTGGGGACAGGGCTCGCTGAGCAGTACTTC.

The chain is built from TRBV28 and TRBJ1-2; a weak D match, TRBD1 (5 bases). The CDR3 consists of 15 residues. Per the germline V gene, CDR1 is MDHEN and CDR2 is SYDVKM. V dropped 6 bases and J dropped 2 bases, with 16 bases sitting between them. CDR3 coding DNA: TGTGCCAGCAGCTCGGTCGACAGACCCAACTATGGCTACACCTTC. This gives the protein CASSSVDRPNYGYTF.

V usage is TRBV28 and J usage is TRBJ2-5; D may be TRBD1 (7 bases). Germline V lookup: CDR1 MDHEN, CDR2 SYDVKM. This CDR3 comprises 15 residues. V was trimmed by 3 bases and J by 5 bases, leaving 16 bases between them. The CDR3 sequence: CASSFSPGGGETQYF. DNA for the CDR3: TGTGCCAGCAGTTTTAGTCCAGGGGGAGGTGAGACCCAGTACTTC. Full variable domain (rest looked up from reference TRBV28 and TRBJ2-5): DVKVTQSSRYLVKRTGEKVFLECVQDMDHENMFWYRQDPGLGLRLIYFSYDVKMKEKGDIPEGYSVSREKKERFSLILESASTNQTSMYLCASSFSPGGGETQYFGPGTRLLVL.

The chain uses TRBV6-6 and TRBJ1-6; TRBD1 matches 9 bases. J was trimmed by 6 bases and V by 6 bases; bases with no gene match: 6. Germline assignment: CDR1 MNHNY and CDR2 SVGAGI (reference sequence). CDR3 length equals 15 residues. This chain's CDR3 is CASRPQGAGNSPLHF. The CDR3 nucleotides are TGTGCCAGCAGACCACAGGGGGCGGGTAATTCACCCCTCCACTTT.

The chain is built from TRBV7-2 and TRBJ1-4, with 8 bases matching TRBD1. V lost 3 bases to trimming and J lost 5 bases; unmatched junction nucleotides: 5. Germline assignment: CDR1 SGHTA and CDR2 FQGNSA. The CDR3 is 15 amino acids. CDR3 protein: CASSLVWTGNEKLFF. The CDR3 DNA reads TGTGCCAGCAGCTTGGTGTGGACAGGGAATGAAAAACTGTTTTTT.

The genes are TRBV19 and TRBJ1-1, with 7 positions matching TRBD1. V dropped 4 bases and J dropped 5; count of bases not matched to a gene: 7. The length of the CDR3 is 14 residues. CDR1 and CDR2 from the germline V gene are LNHDA and SQIVND (reference sequence). The CDR3 loop reads CASSTRQGRTEAFF. The CDR3 nucleotides read TGTGCCAGTAGTACCCGACAGGGTCGGACTGAAGCTTTCTTT.

The chain joins TRBV15 to TRBJ2-5; D unclear. V was shortened by 5 bases and J by 2 bases, with 18 bases between the two germline ends. Germline V gives CDR1 LNHNV, CDR2 YYDKDF (reference sequence). This CDR3 has 16 amino acids. The CDR3 DNA reads as TGTGCCACCAGCCCTGCTCTCCCTGGCCCACAAGAGACCCAGTACTTC. As protein: CATSPALPGPQETQYF.

The V and J genes are TRBV11-2 and TRBJ2-3, with 7 bases fitting TRBD2. CDR1 and CDR2 (germline): SGHAT, FQNNGV. V lost 0 bases to trimming and J lost 2 bases; unmatched junction nucleotides: 5. The CDR3 is 16 amino acids. The CDR3 loop is CASSLDVAGYTDTQYF. The CDR3 bases are TGTGCCAGCAGCTTAGATGTAGCGGGCTACACAGATACGCAGTATTTT.

The chain recombines TRBV18 with TRBJ2-6; unclear D gene. Trimming removed 5 bases at V and 2 bases at J, with 4 bases between. CDR3 length: 13 residues. Germline assignment: CDR1 KGHSH and CDR2 LQKENI. CDR3 sequence: CASSNAGANVLTF. For the CDR3, the DNA is TGTGCCAGCTCAAATGCTGGGGCCAACGTCCTGACTTTC.

The chain links TRBV19 to TRBJ2-1, with D uncertain. This CDR3 comprises 15 residues. V was cut by 5 bases and J by 5 bases, with 16 bases left in between. Germline loops: CDR1 LNHDA, CDR2 SQIVND (reference sequence). The CDR3 loop is CASSPLRTPDNEQFF. In nucleotides, the CDR3 is TGTGCCAGTAGTCCTCTTCGGACCCCAGACAATGAGCAGTTCTTC.

This chain uses TRBV6-5 with TRBJ1-6, with unresolved D. V lost 5 bases and J lost 7, with 9 bases in between. The CDR3 runs to 13 residues. CDR1 is MNHEY, CDR2 SVGAGI, per germline. This CDR3 is CASSRLGNSPLHF. For the CDR3, the DNA is TGTGCCAGCAGTCGGCTCGGGAATTCACCCCTCCACTTT.

The chain carries TRBV7-2 and TRBJ2-2; 11 bases match TRBD2. This CDR3 comprises 15 residues. In germline, CDR1 is SGHTA, CDR2 FQGNSA. V lost 5 bases and J lost 7; bases outside the gene matches: 6. CDR3 amino acids: CASSPVSGRVGELFF. Written as DNA, the CDR3 is TGTGCCAGCAGCCCTGTTAGCGGGAGGGTCGGGGAGCTGTTTTTT.

V usage is TRBV10-3 and J usage is TRBJ2-3, with 13 positions matching TRBD2. Losses at the gene ends were 8 bases for V and 3 bases for J; bases not matched to a gene: 8. The CDR3 has 16 residues. The V gene's germline CDR1 is ENHRY and CDR2 SYGVKD. This chain's CDR3 is CAISTKLAGGTDTQYF. The CDR3 DNA follows: TGTGCCATCTCCACGAAACTAGCGGGAGGGACAGATACGCAGTATTTT.

The rearrangement links TRBV7-3 to TRBJ1-1; the D is unclear. The germline V and J ends were trimmed by 2 bases and 2 bases, with 9 bases remaining between them. The germline CDR1 and CDR2 sequences are SGHTA and FQGTGA. The CDR3 loop spans 14 amino acids. The chain's CDR3 is CASSLSGVNTEAFF. The CDR3 bases are TGTGCCAGCAGCTTATCCGGGGTTAACACTGAAGCTTTCTTT. The variable domain in full, with the rest retrieved from reference TRBV7-3 and TRBJ1-1, is GAGVSQTPSNKVTEKGKYVELRCDPISGHTALYWYRQSLGQGPEFLIYFQGTGAADDSGLPNDRFFAVRPEGSVSTLKIQRTERGDSAVYLCASSLSGVNTEAFFGQGTRLTVV.

The chain couples TRBV9 to TRBJ2-4, with TRBD2 identical over 13 bases. CDR3 size: 17 residues. Trimming took 4 bases from V and 9 from J; bases not matched to a gene: 13. Germline V gene sequence: CDR1 SGDLS, CDR2 YYNGEE. In nucleotides, the CDR3 is TGTGCCAGCAGCCCCCAAACTAGCGGGGGGGCCGCTCTCATTCAGTACTTC. Its protein is CASSPQTSGGAALIQYF.

The J gene is TRBJ2-2, the V gene TRBV5-1, with D possibly matching TRBD1 (6 bases). The V gene's germline CDR1 is SGHRS and CDR2 YFSETQ. The CDR3 is 15 residues long. The germline V and J ends were trimmed by 4 bases and 3 bases, with 13 bases remaining between them. In DNA, the CDR3 is TGCGCCAGCAGCCAATGGTACAGGGACACCGGGGAGCTGTTTTTT. It specifies CASSQWYRDTGELFF. Combining the CDR3 with reference TRBV5-1 and TRBJ2-2 gives the whole variable domain KAGVTQTPRYLIKTRGQQVTLSCSPISGHRSVSWYQQTPGQGLQFLFEYFSETQRNKGNFPGRFSGRQFSNSRSEMNVSTLELGDSALYLCASSQWYRDTGELFFGEGSRLTVL.

This chain connects TRBV20-1 to TRBJ2-6; no firm D call. V was cut by 0 bases and J by 13 bases, with 7 bases left in between. CDR1 DFQATT and CDR2 SNEGSKA come from the germline V gene (reference sequence). This CDR3 is built from 11 residues. The CDR3 spells CSARDRWVLTF. The CDR3 nucleotides read TGCAGTGCTAGAGATCGGTGGGTCCTGACTTTC.

The J gene is TRBJ2-2, the V gene TRBV9; no firm D call. This CDR3 has 13 amino acids. V shed 0 bases and J shed 8 bases, with 8 bases lying between them. Looked up from germline, CDR1 is SGDLS and CDR2 is YYNGEE. CDR3 nucleotides: TGTGCCAGCAGCGTAGAATCAGGAGGGGAGCTGTTTTTT. Protein sequence: CASSVESGGELFF.

The gene calls are TRBV18 and TRBJ1-2; TRBD1 might be the D (5 bases). Trimming pared 0 bases from V and 3 bases from J, leaving 17 bases between. Germline CDR1 and CDR2: KGHSH and LQKENI. This CDR3 has 17 residues. As DNA, the CDR3 is TGTGCCAGCTCACCACCGCCAGGGTTGCTCTACGACTATGGCTACACCTTC. This codes for CASSPPPGLLYDYGYTF.

The chain recombines TRBV2 with TRBJ1-5, with no clear D. Trimming removed 1 base from V and 0 bases from J, with 7 bases in between. CDR3 size: 15 residues. Germline lookup yields CDR1 SNHLY and CDR2 FYNNEI. The CDR3 region is CASSEGAASNQPQHF. The DNA for the CDR3 is TGTGCCAGCAGTGAAGGGGCAGCTAGCAATCAGCCCCAGCATTTT.

V gene TRBV6-5 combines with J gene TRBJ1-1; the match to TRBD1 covers 9 bases. The CDR3 covers 15 residues. V shed 2 bases, J shed 1 base, and the junction held 2 bases outside the gene matches. CDR1 and CDR2 from the germline V gene are MNHEY and SVGAGI. CDR3 residues: CASSYAGQGNTEAFF. The CDR3 DNA sequence: TGTGCCAGCAGTTACGCGGGACAGGGGAACACTGAAGCTTTCTTT.

The chain links TRBV6-1 to TRBJ1-4; D unclear. This CDR3 region has 15 residues. Trimming cost V 0 bases and J 10 bases, with 15 bases left between them. Germline-derived CDR1 and CDR2 are MNHNS and SASEGT. The DNA for the CDR3 is TGTGCCAGCAGTGAAGCGCCCGGGGTCGATGGAAAACTGTTTTTT. Residues: CASSEAPGVDGKLFF.

The J gene is TRBJ2-7, the V gene TRBV19, with D possibly TRBD1 on 7 matching bases. The CDR3 is 14 amino acids. The germline CDR1 and CDR2 sequences are LNHDA and SQIVND (reference sequence). Trimming cost V 8 bases and J 3 bases, with 17 bases left between them. CDR3 sequence (DNA): TGTGCCAGTGGTTCGACAGGGACTCTCTACGAGCAGTACTTC. It encodes CASGSTGTLYEQYF.

As concerns this clone: Other DNA sequences in this specimen translate into the identical CDR3. The rearrangement links TRBV5-5 to TRBJ1-2; no definite D call. V gave up 0 bases and J gave up 1 base, with 7 bases separating them. The germline V gene has CDR1 SGHKS and CDR2 YYEKEE (reference sequence). The CDR3 length is 14 residues. CDR3 amino acids: CASSLDPGNYGYTF. The DNA for the CDR3 is TGTGCCAGCAGCTTGGATCCGGGTAACTATGGCTACACCTTC.

Written as DNA, the CDR3 is TGTGCCAGCAGCCAAGCTGGACAGGGTAATGAAAAACTGTTTTTT. Translating it yields CASSQAGQGNEKLFF. This chain connects TRBV14 to TRBJ1-4; 8 positions match TRBD1. Per germline, CDR1 SGHDN and CDR2 FVKESK. J gave up 4 bases and V 1 base, and 2 bases lay outside the gene matches. This CDR3 contains 15 residues.